This T cell receptor beta chain emerged from a study of vaccination effects on CD4 cells after COVID-19. Overall study: Post-vaccine draws lagged the second dose by a median of 72 days. Points from the study as a whole: Both infection-induced and vaccine-induced clones contracted markedly at late post-vaccination timepoints. Missing from the study were early post-infection timepoints, and its convalescent patients were few.

This table comes from immunoSEQ multiplex PCR, and its TCRdb copy is limited to in-frame clones, with some not included. Of 40,000 or so clones listed, more than 65% are singletons. About this clone: No antigen is known for it.

Subsequent to a culture period of around 10 days, CD4+ T cells were isolated. Each participant was administered two doses of either the BNT162b2 or the mRNA-1273 vaccine. Testing of the vaccine recipients showed negative nucleocapsid antibodies and no prior SARS-CoV-2 infection. The germline V gene has CDR1 SGDLS and CDR2 YYNGEE. V shed 0 bases and J shed 5 bases, with 9 bases lying between them. The CDR3 spans 13 residues. V usage is TRBV9 and J usage is TRBJ2-7; D possibly corresponds to TRBD2 (6 bases). This specimen was CD4+ T cells from PBMCs cultured without peptide, taken after COVID-19 vaccination. This TCR was recovered from a human donor who received a COVID-19 vaccine. CDR3 amino acids: CASSVASDHEQYF. The CDR3 DNA reads TGTGCCAGCAGCGTAGCTAGCGACCACGAGCAGTACTTC.